The TCR beta chain under discussion was sequenced for a study of cytomegalovirus exposure and HLA in healthy donors. CDR3 size: 16 residues. The germline V gene has CDR1 SNHLY and CDR2 FYNNEI. The ends were cut back, 0 bases at V and 9 bases at J, with 20 bases in the middle. Produced via immunoSEQ multiplex PCR; TCRdb's table is partial and in-frame only. This table has 150,000 to 200,000 clones, 65% to 90% appearing once. The validation cohort, a group of around 120 subjects, included the donors and was separate from the approximately 680-subject first cohort. Sample: PBMCs. The gene calls are TRBV2 and TRBJ1-1; D may be TRBD1 (6 bases). This sequence originates from a woman between 18 and 29 years old in good health and CMV-seronegative. The CDR3 loop is CASSEAPPRNRDKAFF. The CDR3 nucleotides are TGTGCCAGCAGTGAAGCGCCCCCTAGAAACAGGGATAAAGCTTTCTTT.